The TCR beta chain described here comes from a study of blood T cell repertoires in COVID-19. Study overall: T cells, B-cell-depleted T cells, or PBMCs supplied cDNA or gDNA.

Adults between roughly 18 and 95 years of age took part from about two dozen US areas. Assay used: immunoSEQ multiplex PCR; TCRdb lists only in-frame clones, some missing. In the table there are about 250,000 clones, 85% to 90% of which are singletons. The CDR3 contains 18 residues. In germline, CDR1 is PRHDT, CDR2 FYEKMQ (reference sequence). Trimming took 1 base from V and 1 from J; bases not matched to a gene: 8. The gene calls are TRBV13 and TRBJ2-7; TRBD2 matches at 12 bases. The sample taken for sequencing was PBMCs or T cells enriched from blood (not recorded which). This sequence originates from a man between 40 and 49 years old who had recovered from COVID-19. The CDR3 DNA is TGTGCCAGCAGCTTAGTATCGGCTAGCGGGAGGGAGTCCTACGAGCAGTACTTC. It codes for CASSLVSASGRESYEQYF.